These T cell receptor beta chains were read from a single sample in a study of blood T cell repertoires in COVID-19. Generated by immunoSEQ multiplex PCR, the TCRdb table keeps only in-frame clones and is missing some. The sample holds tens of thousands of clones, roughly 80% seen once. The sequencing input was peripheral blood. All receptors come from a woman aged 60-75 years with acute or convalescent COVID-19. Each CDR3 is given without its conserved first and last residue.

ASSLYRLDSPLH	TRBJ1-6	TRBV27
ASSPGTGYTEAF	TRBJ1-1	TRBV5-1
ASSLVGRQRGGLQETQY	TRBJ2-5	TRBV7-8
ASSLSGPNEKLF	TRBJ1-4	TRBV5-4
ASSWGLGSNEQF	TRBJ2-1	TRBV7-2
ARSVETRDSPSNTGELF	TRBJ2-2	TRBV5-3
ASSFGTGRDQTQY	TRBJ2-5	TRBV7-8
ASRSNRNEQF	TRBJ2-1	TRBV6-5
ASSRSGGHEQY	TRBJ2-7	TRBV18
ASSIISGTGKGLYGYT	TRBJ1-2	TRBV19
ASSIRRSGTGNTIY	TRBJ1-3	TRBV19
ASSLEQAGSYNSPLH	TRBJ1-6	TRBV5-4
ASSLSGAQPQH	TRBJ1-5	TRBV27
ASSETSGASPQY	TRBJ2-5	TRBV7-3
ASSTARDRGNYGYT	TRBJ1-2	TRBV19
ASSEWDKGYGYT	TRBJ1-2	TRBV2
AWSATGRDGYT	TRBJ1-2	TRBV30
ASSKEGKGAGGTETQY	TRBJ2-5	TRBV21-1
ASSLSGRYEQY	TRBJ2-7	TRBV6-2/TRBV6-3